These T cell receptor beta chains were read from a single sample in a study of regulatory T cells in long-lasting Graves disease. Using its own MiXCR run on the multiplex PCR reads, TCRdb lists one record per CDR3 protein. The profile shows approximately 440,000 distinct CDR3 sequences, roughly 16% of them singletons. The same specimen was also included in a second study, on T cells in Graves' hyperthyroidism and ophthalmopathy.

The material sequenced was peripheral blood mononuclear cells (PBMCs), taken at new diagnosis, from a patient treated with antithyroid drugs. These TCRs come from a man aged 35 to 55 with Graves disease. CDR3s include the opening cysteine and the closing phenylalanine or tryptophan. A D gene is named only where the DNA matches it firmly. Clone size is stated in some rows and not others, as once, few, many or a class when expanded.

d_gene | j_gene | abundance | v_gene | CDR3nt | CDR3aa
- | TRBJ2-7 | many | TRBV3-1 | TGTGCCAGCAGCCAAGACGGTGGCGGAACCTACGAGCAGTACTTC | CASSQDGGGTYEQYF
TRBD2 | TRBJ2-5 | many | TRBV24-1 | TGTGCCACCAGTGAAGCGGGGAAAGAGACCCAGTACTTC | CATSEAGKETQYF
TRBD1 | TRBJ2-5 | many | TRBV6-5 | TGTGCCAGCAGTTGGGGACAGGGATGGGTAGAGACCCAGTACTTC | CASSWGQGWVETQYF
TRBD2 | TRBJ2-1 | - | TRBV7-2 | TGTGCCAGCAGCTTAGGGACTAGCGAGTACAATGAGCAGTTCTTC | CASSLGTSEYNEQFF
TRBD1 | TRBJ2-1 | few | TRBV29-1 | TGCAGCGTTGGGACAGGGGGCCGTCCTCCCTTGGGCTCCTACAATGAGCAGTTCTTC | CSVGTGGRPPLGSYNEQFF
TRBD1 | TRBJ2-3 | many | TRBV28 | TGTGCCAGCAGTTTACAGGGGGCGTACACAGATACGCAGTATTTT | CASSLQGAYTDTQYF
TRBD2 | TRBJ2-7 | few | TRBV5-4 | TGTGCCAGCAGCGGTGGGAGGGCCCCGGGGTACGAGCAGTACTTC | CASSGGRAPGYEQYF
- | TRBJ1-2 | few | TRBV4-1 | TGCGCCAGCAGCCAAGACGGACCGTTAGGTGGCTACACCTTC | CASSQDGPLGGYTF
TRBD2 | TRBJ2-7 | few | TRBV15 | TGTGCCACCAGCACCTGGACTAGCGGGATCAACCCCTACGAGCAGTACTTC | CATSTWTSGINPYEQYF
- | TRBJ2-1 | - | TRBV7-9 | TGTGCCAGCAGCTCCCTTTTCGGGGTGTCCTCCTACAATGAGCAGTTCTTC | CASSSLFGVSSYNEQFF